What follows is one T cell receptor (beta chain) and its context. The target antigen is unknown. This record belongs to a study of cytomegalovirus exposure and HLA in healthy donors. General study points: A classifier reportedly called cytomegalovirus status with high sensitivity and specificity. There were over 150 TCR beta chains listed as cytomegalovirus-associated. Likely technical artifact: a cluster of highly shared sequence variants. It was confirmed in vitro that a few of the CMV-associated chains were specific for CMV antigens.

This PCR relied on a set of 60 Vbeta primers and 13 Jbeta primers. TCRdb keeps only in-frame clones here, not all; method: immunoSEQ multiplex PCR. The sample consists of roughly 180,000 clones, about four fifths of them appearing once. Sequenced material: PBMCs. This receptor was obtained from a female donor in good health and CMV-seronegative.

CDR3 sequence reads: CASSEMGTYQETQYF. Written as DNA, the CDR3 is TGTGCCAGCAGTGAAATGGGGACTTACCAAGAGACCCAGTACTTC. The chain is built from TRBV6-1 and TRBJ2-5, with a tentative D call TRBD2 (6 bases). V gave up 2 bases and J gave up 0 bases, with 10 bases separating them. Germline V CDR1 and CDR2: MNHNS, SASEGT. The CDR3 is made up of 15 amino acids.